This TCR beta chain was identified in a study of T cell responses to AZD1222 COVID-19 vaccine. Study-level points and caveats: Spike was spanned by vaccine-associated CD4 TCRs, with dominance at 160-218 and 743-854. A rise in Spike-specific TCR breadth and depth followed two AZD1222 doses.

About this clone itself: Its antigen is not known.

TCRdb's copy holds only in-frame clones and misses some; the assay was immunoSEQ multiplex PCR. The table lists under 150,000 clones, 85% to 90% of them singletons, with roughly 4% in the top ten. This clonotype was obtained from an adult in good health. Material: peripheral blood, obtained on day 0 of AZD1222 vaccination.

This chain's CDR3 is CASSPQGAGELFF. The CDR3, as DNA: TGTGCCAGCAGTCCTCAGGGCGCCGGGGAGCTGTTTTTT. The chain employs TRBV12-3 or TRBV12-4 and TRBJ2-2, with D perhaps TRBD1 (5 bases). The ends were cut back, 5 bases at V and 6 bases at J, with 10 bases in the middle. The CDR3 length is 13 residues.